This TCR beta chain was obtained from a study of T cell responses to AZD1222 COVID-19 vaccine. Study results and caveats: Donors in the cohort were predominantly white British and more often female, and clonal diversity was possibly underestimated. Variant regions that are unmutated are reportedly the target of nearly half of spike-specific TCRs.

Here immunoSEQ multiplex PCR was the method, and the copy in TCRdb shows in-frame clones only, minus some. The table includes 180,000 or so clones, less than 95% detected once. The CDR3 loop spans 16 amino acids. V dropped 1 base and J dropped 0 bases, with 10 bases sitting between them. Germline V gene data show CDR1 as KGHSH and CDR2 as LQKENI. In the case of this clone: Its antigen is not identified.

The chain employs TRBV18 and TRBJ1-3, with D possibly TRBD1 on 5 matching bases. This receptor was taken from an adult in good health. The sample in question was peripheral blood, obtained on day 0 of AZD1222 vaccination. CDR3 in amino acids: CASSPRGDRSGNTIYF. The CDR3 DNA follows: TGTGCCAGCTCACCACGGGGGGACCGCTCTGGAAACACCATATATTTT.